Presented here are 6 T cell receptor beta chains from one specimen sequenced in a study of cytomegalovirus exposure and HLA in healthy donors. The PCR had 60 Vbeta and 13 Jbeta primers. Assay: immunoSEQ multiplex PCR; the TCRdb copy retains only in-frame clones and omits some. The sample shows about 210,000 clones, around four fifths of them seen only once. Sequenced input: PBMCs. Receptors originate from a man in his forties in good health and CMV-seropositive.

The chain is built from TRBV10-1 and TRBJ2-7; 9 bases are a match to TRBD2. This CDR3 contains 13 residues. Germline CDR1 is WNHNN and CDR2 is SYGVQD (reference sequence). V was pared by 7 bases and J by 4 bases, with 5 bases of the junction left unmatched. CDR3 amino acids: CASMTSGGYEQYF. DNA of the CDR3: TGCGCCAGCATGACTAGCGGAGGTTACGAGCAGTACTTC.

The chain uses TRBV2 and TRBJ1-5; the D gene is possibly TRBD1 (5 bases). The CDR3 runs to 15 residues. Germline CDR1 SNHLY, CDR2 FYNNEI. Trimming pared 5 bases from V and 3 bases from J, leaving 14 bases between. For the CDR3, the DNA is TGTGCCAGCAGTCCAGGACAAGGGTTCAATCAGCCCCAGCATTTT. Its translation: CASSPGQGFNQPQHF.

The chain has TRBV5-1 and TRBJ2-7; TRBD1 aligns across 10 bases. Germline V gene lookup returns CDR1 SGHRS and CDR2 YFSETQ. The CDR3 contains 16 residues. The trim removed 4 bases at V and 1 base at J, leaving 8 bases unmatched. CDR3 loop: CASSHGTGVESYEQYF. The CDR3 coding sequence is TGCGCCAGCAGCCACGGGACAGGGGTTGAGTCCTACGAGCAGTACTTC.

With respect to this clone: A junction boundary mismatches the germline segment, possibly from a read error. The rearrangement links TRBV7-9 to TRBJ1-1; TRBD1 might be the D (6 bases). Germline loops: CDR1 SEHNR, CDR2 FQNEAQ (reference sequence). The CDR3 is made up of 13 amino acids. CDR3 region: CSSSRQENTEAFF. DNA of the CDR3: TGTTCCAGCAGCCGACAGGAGAACACTGAAGCTTTCTTT.

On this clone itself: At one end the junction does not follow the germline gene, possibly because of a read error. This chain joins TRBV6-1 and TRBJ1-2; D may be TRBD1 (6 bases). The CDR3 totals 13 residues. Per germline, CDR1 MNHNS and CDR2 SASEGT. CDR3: CASSEARDTRPGF. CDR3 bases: TGTGCCAGCAGTGAAGCGAGGGACACCCGCCCTGGCTTC.

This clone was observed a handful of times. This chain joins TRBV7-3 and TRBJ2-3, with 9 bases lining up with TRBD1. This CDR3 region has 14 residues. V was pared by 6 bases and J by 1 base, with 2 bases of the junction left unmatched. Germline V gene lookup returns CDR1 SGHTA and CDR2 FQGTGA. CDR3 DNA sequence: TGTGCCAGCAGTAGGGACAGGGGCACAGATACGCAGTATTTT. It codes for CASSRDRGTDTQYF.